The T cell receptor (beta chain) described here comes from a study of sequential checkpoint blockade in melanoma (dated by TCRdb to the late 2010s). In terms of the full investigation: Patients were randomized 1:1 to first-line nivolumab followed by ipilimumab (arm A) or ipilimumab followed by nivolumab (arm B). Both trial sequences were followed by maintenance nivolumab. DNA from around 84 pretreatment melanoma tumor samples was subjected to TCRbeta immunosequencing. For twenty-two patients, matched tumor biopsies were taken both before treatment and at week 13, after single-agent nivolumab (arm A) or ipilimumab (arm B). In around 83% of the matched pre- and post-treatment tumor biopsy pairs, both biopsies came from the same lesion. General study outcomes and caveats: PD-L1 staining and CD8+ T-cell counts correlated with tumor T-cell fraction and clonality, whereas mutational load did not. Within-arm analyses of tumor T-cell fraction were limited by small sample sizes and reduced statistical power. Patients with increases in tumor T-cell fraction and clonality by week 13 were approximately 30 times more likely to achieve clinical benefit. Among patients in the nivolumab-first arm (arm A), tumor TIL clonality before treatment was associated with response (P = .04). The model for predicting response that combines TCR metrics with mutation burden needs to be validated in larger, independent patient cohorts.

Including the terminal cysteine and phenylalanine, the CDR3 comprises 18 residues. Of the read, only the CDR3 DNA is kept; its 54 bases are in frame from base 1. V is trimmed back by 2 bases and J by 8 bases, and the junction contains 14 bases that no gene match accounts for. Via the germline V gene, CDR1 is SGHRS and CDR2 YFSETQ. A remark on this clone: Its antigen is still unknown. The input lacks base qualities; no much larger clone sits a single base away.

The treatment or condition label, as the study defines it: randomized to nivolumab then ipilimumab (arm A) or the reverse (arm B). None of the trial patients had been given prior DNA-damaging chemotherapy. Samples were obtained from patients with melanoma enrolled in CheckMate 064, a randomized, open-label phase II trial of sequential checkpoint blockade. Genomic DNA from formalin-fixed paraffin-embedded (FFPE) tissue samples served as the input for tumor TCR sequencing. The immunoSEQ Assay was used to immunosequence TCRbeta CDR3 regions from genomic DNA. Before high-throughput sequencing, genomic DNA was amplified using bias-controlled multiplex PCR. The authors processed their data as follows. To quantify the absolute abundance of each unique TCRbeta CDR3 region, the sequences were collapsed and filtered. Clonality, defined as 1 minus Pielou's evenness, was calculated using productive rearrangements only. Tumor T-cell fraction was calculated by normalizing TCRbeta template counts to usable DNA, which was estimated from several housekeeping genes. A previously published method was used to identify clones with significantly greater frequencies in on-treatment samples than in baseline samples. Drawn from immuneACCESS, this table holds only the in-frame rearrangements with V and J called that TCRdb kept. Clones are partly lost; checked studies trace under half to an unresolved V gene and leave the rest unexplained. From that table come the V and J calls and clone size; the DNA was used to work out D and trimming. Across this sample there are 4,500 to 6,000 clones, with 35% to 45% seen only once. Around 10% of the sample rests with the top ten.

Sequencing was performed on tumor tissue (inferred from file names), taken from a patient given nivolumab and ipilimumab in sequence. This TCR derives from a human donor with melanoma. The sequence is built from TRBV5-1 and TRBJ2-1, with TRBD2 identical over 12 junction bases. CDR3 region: CASSLGPGGTSGRYEQFF. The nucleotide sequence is TGCGCCAGCAGCTTAGGCCCCGGAGGGACTAGCGGGCGTTATGAGCAGTTCTTC.